The clone carrying this TCR beta chain showed up just a few times. Its antigen is unidentified. This sample's treatment: oral pan-JAK inhibitor, 5-10 mg twice daily. Starting from PBMCs, sorting isolated CD4+ and CD8+ T cells. These data belong to a study of CD8+ T cells in alopecia areata. Whole-study context: Among treated patients, oral tofacitinib was administered at 5 to 10 mg twice daily. Study results and limitations: Compared with normal scalp, lesional scalp had higher clonality and more expanded CD8+ clones.

The CDR3 runs to 15 residues. As the sequencing template, cDNA was produced by extracting RNA and reverse transcribing it. Some clones are missing from TCRdb's copy, which holds only in-frame ones; the method was immunoSEQ multiplex PCR. Here the sample spans fewer than 110,000 clones, about 60% being singletons. Specimen: CD8+ T cells sorted from blood, collected at approximately week 56, from a patient treated with tofacitinib. The rearrangement links TRBV21-1 to TRBJ2-5; TRBD1, the table's D call, lacks a check against the DNA. TRBV21-1 is a pseudogene locus. The receptor was derived from a human donor with alopecia areata. The CDR3 is CASSETPQQQETQYF. DNA of the CDR3: TGTGCCAGCAGCGAAACCCCACAGCAACAAGAGACCCAGTACTTC.